The 25 T cell receptor beta chains presented below share a single source sample, sequenced in a study of blood T cells in healthy people across ages (dated by TCRdb to about 2015). Receptors were amplified or captured by 5' RACE. TCRdb lists the instrument as Illumina HiSeq 2500. A second PCR of roughly 6 to 11 cycles was run with a J-beta primer mix and a sample-barcoded 5' primer. Clones were called with MiXCR by TCRdb after fastp trimmed the public reads at Q25, and only in-frame beta chains were retained. Under each unique CDR3 protein, matching rows form one entry showing the most common genes and DNA. Here the sample has hundreds of thousands of distinct CDR3 sequences; roughly 50% occur a single time. 20% to 30% of the sample is taken by the ten largest. The sample consisted of blood. The origin of the receptors is a man aged 40-49 years in good health.

This clonotype appeared a few times. The V call is TRBV3-1, the J call TRBJ2-5; 11 nucleotides line up with TRBD2. Germline values: CDR1 LGHDT, CDR2 YNNKEL (reference sequence). With V trimmed by 2 bases and J by 4 bases, 12 bases remained unmatched. CDR3 length: 18 amino acids. The CDR3 loop is CASSQNENVGTSGETQYF. The CDR3 nucleotides read TGTGCCAGCAGCCAAAACGAGAACGTCGGGACTAGCGGAGAGACCCAGTACTTC.

The chain combines TRBV5-1 with TRBJ2-3, with D unclear. CDR3 length: 14 amino acids. The V end was cut by 2 bases, the J end by 2 bases, with 9 bases between. Germline CDR1 and CDR2: SGHRS and YFSETQ. In nucleotides, the CDR3 is TGCGCCAGCAGCTTATCCCGGATCACAGATACGCAGTATTTT. Its protein product is CASSLSRITDTQYF.

The table lists this clonotype with many counts. This chain joins TRBV7-2 and TRBJ2-3; D gene unclear. V was pared by 5 bases and J by 6 bases, with 12 bases between. Germline loops: CDR1 SGHTA, CDR2 FQGNSA. This CDR3 region has 13 residues. The CDR3 DNA follows: TGTGCCAGCAGCCCCTCCGGCCCCGATACGCAGTATTTT. Translating gives CASSPSGPDTQYF.

The chain has TRBV28 and TRBJ2-3; no firm D call. This CDR3 contains 13 residues. Germline loops: CDR1 MDHEN, CDR2 SYDVKM. V was clipped by 6 bases and J by 5 bases, with 12 bases between them. CDR3 loop: CASSADRQDTQYF. The CDR3, as DNA: TGTGCCAGCAGCGCCGACCGGCAAGATACGCAGTATTTT. The full variable domain, in which reference TRBV28 and TRBJ2-3 provide the parts outside the CDR3, is DVKVTQSSRYLVKRTGEKVFLECVQDMDHENMFWYRQDPGLGLRLIYFSYDVKMKEKGDIPEGYSVSREKKERFSLILESASTNQTSMYLCASSADRQDTQYFGPGTRLTVL.

The table lists this clonotype with many counts. This chain connects TRBV28 to TRBJ2-3; 7 bases agree with TRBD2. There are 15 residues in the CDR3. From germline, CDR1 is MDHEN and CDR2 SYDVKM. J was trimmed by 4 bases and V by 7 bases; bases with no gene match: 11. The CDR3, as DNA: TGTGCCAGCAAACGGGGGGATGGAGAGGCAGATACGCAGTATTTT. This encodes CASKRGDGEADTQYF.

This clonotype was detected only a few times. The junction departs from the called germline gene at one end, perhaps through a read error. The rearrangement uses TRBV5-1 and TRBJ2-7; D ambiguous. The CDR3 extends over 14 amino acids. The germline V gene has CDR1 SGHRS and CDR2 YFSETQ. This chain's CDR3 is CASSLAGGGDEQYF. The DNA of the CDR3 is TGTGCCAGCAGCTTAGCAGGCGGCGGCGACGAGCAGTACTTC. The complete variable domain, with remaining parts taken from reference TRBV5-1 and TRBJ2-7, reads KAGVTQTPRYLIKTRGQQVTLSCSPISGHRSVSWYQQTPGQGLQFLFEYFSETQRNKGNFPGRFSGRQFSNSRSEMNVSTLELGDSALYLCASSLAGGGDEQYFGPGTRLTVT.

The J gene is TRBJ2-7, the V gene TRBV6-5; 7 bases align to TRBD2. V was clipped by 0 bases and J by 2 bases; unmatched bases: 7. Germline V CDR1 and CDR2: MNHEY, SVGAGI. The CDR3 sequence is 16 residues long. The CDR3 sequence: CASSYSSSGGPYEQYF. The CDR3 DNA reads TGTGCCAGCAGTTACTCGTCGTCGGGAGGCCCCTACGAGCAGTACTTC.

This clonotype was detected only a few times. The chain uses TRBV2 and TRBJ2-4; D remains ambiguous. Trimming stripped 6 bases from V and 0 bases from J, with 12 bases between. CDR1 is SNHLY, CDR2 FYNNEI, per germline. This CDR3 has 15 amino acids. In DNA, the CDR3 is TGTGCCAGCAGCGGCCGATCCGAAGCCAAAAACATTCAGTACTTC. Its translation is CASSGRSEAKNIQYF.

This chain uses TRBV7-9 with TRBJ2-7; 7 positions match TRBD1. The CDR3 extends over 14 amino acids. Germline V gene sequence: CDR1 SEHNR, CDR2 FQNEAQ (reference sequence). V trimming: 5 bases; J trimming: 0 bases; junction bases outside the gene matches: 4. In DNA form, the CDR3 reads TGTGCCAGCAGCCAGACAGGGAACTCCTACGAGCAGTACTTC. Protein product: CASSQTGNSYEQYF.

V and J are TRBV20-1 and TRBJ2-7, with no clear D. CDR1 DFQATT and CDR2 SNEGSKA come from the germline V gene (reference sequence). This CDR3 is 14 amino acids long. The V end was cut by 2 bases, the J end by 0 bases, with 11 bases between. In nucleotides, the CDR3 is TGCAGTGCTAGAATAGGCCGCCTCTCCTACGAGCAGTACTTC. The encoded protein is CSARIGRLSYEQYF.

The chain is built from TRBV10-3 and TRBJ2-5, with D perhaps matching TRBD2 (5 bases). Germline V gene data show CDR1 as ENHRY and CDR2 as SYGVKD. The V end was cut by 4 bases, the J end by 2 bases, with 11 bases between. The CDR3 extends over 14 amino acids. The CDR3 loop is CAISAGGGQETQYF. The CDR3 bases are TGTGCCATCAGTGCTGGCGGCGGGCAAGAGACCCAGTACTTC.

This sequence joins TRBV9 and TRBJ2-2; D gene unclear. From germline, CDR1 is SGDLS and CDR2 YYNGEE. The CDR3 sequence is 15 residues long. V was trimmed by 4 bases and J by 6 bases, leaving 16 bases between them. As DNA, the CDR3 is TGTGCCAGCAGCCCCAAGGGTAGGCGAGCCGGGGAGCTGTTTTTT. This sequence encodes CASSPKGRRAGELFF.

The chain is built from TRBV10-3 and TRBJ2-7, with 8 bases aligning to TRBD2. The DNA end is more similar to TRBJ2-5, so the J call may be wrong. CDR3 length equals 18 residues. The germline V gene encodes CDR1 ENHRY and CDR2 SYGVKD. In nucleotides, the CDR3 is TGTGCCATCAGTGAGTCGGCAGTTGAGGGACTAGAGCATGAGACCCAGTACTTC. Amino acid sequence: CAISESAVEGLEHETQYF.

The rearrangement links TRBV6-5 to TRBJ2-1; tentative D call: TRBD2 (5 bases). Looked up from germline, CDR1 is MNHEY and CDR2 is SVGAGI. This CDR3 has 18 residues. The V end was cut by 0 bases, the J end by 6 bases, with 21 bases between. The CDR3 region is CASSYSNRGSRAINEQFF. CDR3 in DNA: TGTGCCAGCAGTTACTCTAATCGGGGATCTCGGGCTATCAATGAGCAGTTCTTC.

This clonotype was observed a few times. The chain couples TRBV12-3 or TRBV12-4 to TRBJ2-1; D possibly corresponds to TRBD1 (6 bases). The CDR3 extends over 13 amino acids. The V and J ends lost 7 bases and 5 bases respectively, with 12 bases between them. Written as DNA, the CDR3 is TGTGCCAGCACTAACAGGGAAAACAATGAGCAGTTCTTC. Amino acid sequence: CASTNRENNEQFF.

The chain is built from TRBV4-1 and TRBJ2-7; D unclear. Germline V gene data show CDR1 as MGHRA and CDR2 as YSYEKL. CDR3 length: 14 residues. The ends were cut back, 4 bases at V and 7 bases at J, with 17 bases in the middle. The CDR3 sequence: CASSPRRLNNEQYF. CDR3 nucleotides: TGCGCCAGCAGCCCCCGGCGGCTTAACAATGAGCAGTACTTC.

There are a few counts of this clonotype. The chain combines TRBV27 with TRBJ2-1, with 12 bases that match TRBD2. Germline V gene data show CDR1 as MNHEY and CDR2 as SMNVEV (reference sequence). The CDR3 is made up of 15 amino acids. After removal of 5 bases from V and 7 bases from J, the junction contained 6 bases not matched to a gene. CDR3 protein: CASSQGTSGSNEQFF. The CDR3 nucleotides are TGTGCCAGCAGTCAAGGGACTAGCGGGTCGAATGAGCAGTTCTTC.

The table lists this clonotype with a few counts. The J gene is TRBJ2-1, the V gene TRBV6-5; D perhaps matches TRBD1 (6 bases). The closer fit of TRBJ2-7 to the DNA end suggests the J call may be wrong. The CDR3 runs to 17 residues. Germline V lookup: CDR1 MNHEY, CDR2 SVGAGI. Written as DNA, the CDR3 is TGTGCCAGCAGTTACTCCCCCTTAGGGGGAATCTACAATGAGCAGTACTTC. This sequence encodes CASSYSPLGGIYNEQYF.

This clonotype was seen a handful of times. The chain links TRBV2 to TRBJ1-1; 8 bases line up with TRBD1. With V trimmed by 5 bases and J by 8 bases, 7 bases remained unmatched. CDR3 size: 13 residues. Germline V gene lookup returns CDR1 SNHLY and CDR2 FYNNEI. The DNA for the CDR3 is TGTGCCAGCAGTTCAGGGGGCTTAAGGGAAGCTTTCTTT. Translation: CASSSGGLREAFF.

This CDR3 reads CASISGFQGVRTGANVLTF. The CDR3 DNA reads as TGTGCCAGCATATCCGGTTTTCAGGGAGTAAGAACTGGGGCCAACGTCCTGACTTTC. The chain combines TRBV2 with TRBJ2-6; D possibly uses TRBD1 or TRBD2 (5 bases each). This CDR3 has 19 amino acids. Germline values: CDR1 SNHLY, CDR2 FYNNEI. The V end was cut by 7 bases, the J end by 2 bases, with 24 bases between.

This chain connects TRBV12-3 or TRBV12-4 to TRBJ2-4, with 7 bases matching TRBD1. J was trimmed by 4 bases and V by 7 bases; bases with no gene match: 10. CDR3 length equals 15 residues. The CDR3 DNA follows: TGTGCCAGCACCATTCAAACAGGGGATAAAAACATTCAGTACTTC. Protein product: CASTIQTGDKNIQYF.

V is TRBV28 and J is TRBJ2-1, with D unresolved. The CDR3 is made up of 14 amino acids. Trimming removed 3 bases from V and 5 bases from J, with 11 bases in between. CDR1 and CDR2 from the germline V gene are MDHEN and SYDVKM. CDR3 nucleotides: TGTGCCAGCAGTTTCCTAAGCGCTAACAATGAGCAGTTCTTC. Its protein product is CASSFLSANNEQFF.

J is TRBJ2-3 and V is TRBV7-2; TRBD1 matches 8 bases. Germline V gene sequence: CDR1 SGHTA, CDR2 FQGNSA. V was clipped by 3 bases and J by 3 bases; unmatched bases: 5. This CDR3 region has 15 residues. The CDR3 DNA sequence: TGTGCCAGCAGCTTTTCGGGACAGGATACAGATACGCAGTATTTT. Its translation: CASSFSGQDTDTQYF.

The chain recombines TRBV7-2 with TRBJ2-3, with D maybe TRBD2 (5 bases). With 3 bases removed from V and 6 bases from J, the gap between germline ends came to 10 bases. The germline CDR1 and CDR2 sequences are SGHTA and FQGNSA. The CDR3 loop spans 13 amino acids. The CDR3 DNA sequence: TGTGCCAGCAGCTTGCCGCCGGGGGATACGCAGTATTTT. Its protein product is CASSLPPGDTQYF.

The CDR3 DNA is TGTGCCAGCAGCCCCCTACAAGGCCCCGACCCCCTCTACGAGCAGTACTTC. Translating gives CASSPLQGPDPLYEQYF. The chain employs TRBV28 and TRBJ2-5; D gene uncertain. The end of the DNA is better explained by TRBJ2-7, so the J call may be wrong. Looked up from germline, CDR1 is MDHEN and CDR2 is SYDVKM. This CDR3 has 17 amino acids.